This T cell receptor beta chain emerged from a study of CD8+ T cells in alopecia areata. Following extraction, RNA underwent reverse transcription to cDNA, which served as the sequencing template. TCRdb's table, derived via immunoSEQ multiplex PCR, lists solely in-frame clones and lacks some. The sample carries about 130,000 clones, around 50% recorded once. Treatment here: oral pan-JAK inhibitor, 5-10 mg twice daily. Germline CDR1 is SQVTM and CDR2 is ANQGSEA. Trimming took off 4 bases at V and 3 bases at J, with 13 bases between the two ends. This CDR3 has 13 amino acids. The genes are TRBV29-1 and TRBJ2-7, with D uncertain. The TCR sequence derives from a human donor with alopecia areata. The sequencing used CD8+ T cells sorted from blood, collected at week 4, from a patient treated with tofacitinib. This chain's CDR3 is CSVVLGYRYEQYF. The CDR3 DNA reads TGCAGCGTTGTTTTGGGGTACCGCTACGAGCAGTACTTC.